The 20 T cell receptor beta chains presented below share a single source sample, sequenced in a study of tumor and adjacent non-tumor tissue in lung cancer. No cell sorting was done before RNA was extracted from the tissue. More than 3 cm separated this lung sample from the edge of the tumor. Three rounds of nested PCR, following a modified ARM-PCR protocol, produced the TCRbeta library. TCRdb re-called the multiplex PCR reads through MiXCR, storing one row per CDR3 protein. The sample lists some 99,000 distinct CDR3 sequences, 60% to 65% seen once, with around 19% in the top ten. The sequencing sample was made of distant non-tumor lung tissue. These receptors originate from a man aged 55 to 70 with non-small cell lung cancer.

This clonotype was seen a single time. A much larger clone differs by one base, so this may be a read error. The chain couples TRBV5-4 to TRBJ1-6; no firm D call. The CDR3 runs to 15 residues. Trimming stripped 0 bases from V and 9 bases from J, with 13 bases between. Germline V lookup: CDR1 SGHNT, CDR2 YYREEE (reference sequence). The CDR3 is CASSLGQESRSPLHF. DNA of the CDR3: TGTGCCAGCAGCTTGGGGCAGGAGAGTCGTTCACCCCTCCACTTT.

This clonotype was seen at least ten times. J is TRBJ2-6 and V is TRBV6-6; D is possibly TRBD1 or TRBD2 (5 bases each). V was cut by 6 bases and J by 4 bases, with 16 bases left in between. The CDR3 is 16 residues long. Germline-derived CDR1 and CDR2 are MNHNY and SVGAGI (reference sequence). CDR3 sequence: CASSLLMGTGANVLTF. In DNA, the CDR3 is TGTGCCAGCAGCCTACTCATGGGGACGGGGGCCAACGTCCTGACTTTC.

Concerning this clonotype itself: This may come from a read error, since a much larger clone is one base off. The conserved phenylalanine or tryptophan normally closing the CDR3 is absent here, so this likely arose from a read error. V usage is TRBV25-1 and J usage is TRBJ2-1; D is uncertain. The CDR3 is 13 amino acids. Per germline, CDR1 MGHDK and CDR2 SYGVNS. V shed 3 bases and J shed 6 bases, with 9 bases lying between them. In DNA, the CDR3 is TGTGCCAGCAGTGAGGGGTACGGCAATGAGCAGTTCTTG. This codes for CASSEGYGNEQFL.

At least ten counts were recorded for this clonotype. This chain links TRBV20-1 with TRBJ2-3, with a possible D match to TRBD2 (6 bases). Germline assignment: CDR1 DFQATT and CDR2 SNEGSKA (reference sequence). This CDR3 is built from 16 residues. V lost 4 bases to trimming and J lost 10 bases, with 27 bases between them. CDR3 in DNA: TGCAGTGCTACACACGAACTAGCTCCTGCTGGTGAGGCGCAGTATTTT. This translates into CSATHELAPAGEAQYF.

The V gene is TRBV2, the J gene TRBJ1-2; weak D call: TRBD1 (5 bases). The length of the CDR3 is 12 residues. In germline, CDR1 is SNHLY, CDR2 FYNNEI. V was trimmed by 8 bases and J by 4 bases, leaving 11 bases between them. The CDR3 region has the DNA TGTGCCAGCGGCGACAGATTCTATGGCTACACCTTC. Its protein is CASGDRFYGYTF.

The sample holds one count of this clonotype. The V gene is TRBV28, the J gene TRBJ2-1; TRBD2 aligns across 14 bases. V shed 5 bases and J 9 bases; nucleotides not matched to a gene: 12. Per germline, CDR1 MDHEN and CDR2 SYDVKM. This CDR3 region has 17 residues. The CDR3 spells CASSPMTSGRGVREQFF. The CDR3 DNA reads as TGTGCCAGCAGTCCGATGACTAGCGGGAGGGGTGTCCGTGAGCAGTTCTTC.

The genes are TRBV29-1 and TRBJ2-1, with no clear D. This CDR3 contains 13 residues. The germline V and J ends were trimmed by 4 bases and 0 bases, with 7 bases remaining between them. Germline assignment: CDR1 SQVTM and CDR2 ANQGSEA. The CDR3 region is CSVGGSSYNEQFF. CDR3 DNA sequence: TGCAGCGTTGGAGGAAGCTCCTACAATGAGCAGTTCTTC.

A note on this clonotype: One end of the junction is discordant with germline, which a read error may explain. This chain joins TRBV6-6 and TRBJ2-3; possibly TRBD1 or TRBD2 for D (5 bases each). There are 15 residues in the CDR3. Per the germline V gene, CDR1 is MNHNY and CDR2 is SVGAGI (reference sequence). In nucleotides, the CDR3 is TGTGTCAGCAGTGGGGGATCTAGTAGCACAGATACGCAATATTTT. This gives the protein CVSSGGSSSTDTQYF.

This clonotype has just a few counts. A read error may account for a junction end that differs from germline. The chain couples TRBV28 to TRBJ2-3, with 9 nucleotides matching TRBD1. The CDR3 has 16 residues. Germline CDR1 and CDR2: MDHEN and SYDVKM. Written as DNA, the CDR3 is TGTGCCAGCAATTCATACAGGGGGCGAGACATGAATACTCAGTATTTT. Its translation: CASNSYRGRDMNTQYF.

To note about this clonotype: Relative to the germline gene, one junction end is altered; a read error may explain this. V usage is TRBV29-1 and J usage is TRBJ1-2, with D uncertain. Germline lookup yields CDR1 SQVTM and CDR2 ANQGSEA. The CDR3 runs 11 residues. In DNA, the CDR3 is TGCAGCGTTGTACATGATTATGGCTACATCTTC. Amino acid sequence: CSVVHDYGYIF.

This clonotype has a handful of counts. A much larger clonotype is one base distant, so this may be a read error. The chain recombines TRBV4-1 with TRBJ1-1; possible D gene TRBD1, 5 bases. There are 15 residues in the CDR3. Germline CDR1 MGHRA, CDR2 YSYEKL. The CDR3, as DNA: TGCACCAGCAGCCCTATCTCGGGGCCGAAGACTGAAGCTTTCTTT. Translating gives CTSSPISGPKTEAFF.

Turning to this clonotype: Germline is not matched at one junction end, which may reflect a read error. The chain employs TRBV11-2 and TRBJ2-7; 7 positions match TRBD1. The CDR3 spans 16 residues. Germline V gene sequence: CDR1 SGHAT, CDR2 FQNNGV. The CDR3: CASSSPGTVGWDEQYF. The DNA for the CDR3 is TGTGCTAGCAGCTCCCCGGGGACAGTGGGATGGGACGAGCAGTACTTC. Filled out from reference TRBV11-2 and TRBJ2-7, the complete variable domain reads EAGVAQSPRYKIIEKRQSVAFWCNPISGHATLYWYQQILGQGPKLLIQFQNNGVVDDSQLPKDRFSAERLKGVDSTLKIQPAKLEDSAVYLCASSSPGTVGWDEQYFGPGTRLTVT.

The chain combines TRBV4-1 with TRBJ1-1; no clear D gene. This CDR3 has 11 amino acids. The germline V gene has CDR1 MGHRA and CDR2 YSYEKL. The CDR3: CGTSQVTEAFF. CDR3 coding DNA: TGCGGCACCAGCCAAGTGACTGAAGCTTTCTTT.

Details on this clonotype: Relative to the germline gene, one junction end is altered; a read error may explain this. This chain joins TRBV12-3 or TRBV12-4 and TRBJ2-3; either TRBD1 or TRBD2 may supply D (5 bases each). The CDR3 runs 16 residues. The CDR3 nucleotides are TGTGCCAGCAGTTTACTCAAAGGGACCTCCACAGATACACAGTATTTT. This sequence encodes CASSLLKGTSTDTQYF.

The V gene is TRBV20-1, the J gene TRBJ2-3; 11 bases fit TRBD2. V lost 7 bases to trimming and J lost 5 bases; unmatched junction nucleotides: 8. Germline V gene sequence: CDR1 DFQATT, CDR2 SNEGSKA (reference sequence). The CDR3 has 14 residues. DNA for the CDR3: TGCAGTGGTCTGACTAGCGGGAACAAAGATACGCAGTATTTT. Its protein product is CSGLTSGNKDTQYF.

In this sample, this clonotype turned up a few times. The chain uses TRBV6-2 or TRBV6-3 and TRBJ2-7; D call uncertain. V was shortened by 9 bases and J by 4 bases, with 25 bases between the two germline ends. This CDR3 contains 16 residues. Germline assignment: CDR1 MNHEY and CDR2 SVGEGT. The CDR3 bases are TGTGCCAGTGGAGTTACCTTGGGTCTCATGGAATACGAGCAGTACTTC. Translated, it gives CASGVTLGLMEYEQYF.

With regard to this clonotype: No conserved phenylalanine or tryptophan is present at the end of the CDR3, so a read error is the likely explanation. Here the CDR3 reads CASRGTTNEQFS. CDR3 in DNA: TGTGCCAGCAGAGGGACTACCAATGAGCAGTTCTCC. This chain links TRBV11-3 with TRBJ2-1; 7 bases are a match to TRBD2. The CDR3 contains 12 residues. The J segment lost 6 bases and the V segment lost 6 bases, leaving 2 bases of the junction unmatched. From germline, CDR1 is SGHNT and CDR2 YENEEA.

For this clonotype: One junction end does not reproduce the germline sequence, and a read error may be involved. The chain combines TRBV5-4 with TRBJ2-1; the match to TRBD2 covers 8 bases. The germline V gene encodes CDR1 SGHNT and CDR2 YYREEE (reference sequence). This CDR3 is 15 amino acids long. CDR3 amino acids: CASSLAGTRFSEEFF. For the CDR3, the DNA is TGTGCCAGCAGCTTGGCCGGGACTAGATTCAGTGAGGAGTTCTTC.

The sample holds many counts of this clonotype. V is TRBV7-8 and J is TRBJ2-2; D assignment may be TRBD1 or TRBD2 (6 bases each). V dropped 1 base and J dropped 5 bases, with 11 bases sitting between them. The germline V gene has CDR1 SGHVS and CDR2 FQNEAQ. The CDR3 covers 15 residues. In DNA form, the CDR3 reads TGTGCCAGCAGCTTAGGACAGGAGGGGACCGGGGAGCTGTTTTTT. Translated, it gives CASSLGQEGTGELFF.

Regarding this clonotype: A read error may produce the germline difference seen at one junction end. J is TRBJ2-1 and V is TRBV7-9; D gene ambiguous. Germline lookup yields CDR1 SEHNR and CDR2 FQNEAQ (reference sequence). This CDR3 contains 14 residues. Here the CDR3 DNA reads TGTGTCAGCAAGGTGGTGCCCTCCTCCAATGAGCAGTTCTTC. As protein: CVSKVVPSSNEQFF.